The rows below give T cell receptor beta chains drawn from one sample of a study of cytomegalovirus exposure and HLA in healthy donors. Sequencing was performed with immunoSEQ multiplex PCR; in TCRdb, only in-frame clones are kept and a portion is missing. The sample includes about 120,000 clones, 81% seen only once; the top ten take roughly 3.9%. The sample consisted of PBMCs. The receptors were gathered from a woman in her thirties in good health and CMV-seronegative. Each CDR3 is given with its conserved first and last residue. D genes are given only for firm matches. Part of the rows lack a size; the others show once, few, many or a class for expanded clones.

TRBV7-6	once	NA	TRBJ2-5	TGTGCCAGCAGCTTAGTCCAGGGGATAGAGACCCAGTACTTC	CASSLVQGIETQYF
TRBV6-1	medium-sized	TRBD1	TRBJ1-1	TGTGCCAGCAGTGAATCCTCCGGGACAGCCAATGAAGCTTTCTTT	CASSESSGTANEAFF
TRBV30	NA	TRBD2	TRBJ2-3	TGTGCCTGGGTAGCGGGAGGGATTGTAGATACGCAGTATTTT	CAWVAGGIVDTQYF
TRBV10-3	NA	TRBD1	TRBJ2-7	TGTGCCATCAGTGGTCGCGAAACAGGGGGCTCCTACGAGCAGTACTTC	CAISGRETGGSYEQYF
TRBV7-2	once	TRBD2	TRBJ2-7	TGTGCCAGCAGCTTAGTCGGTAGCGGGAGTGAATACGAGCAGTACTTC	CASSLVGSGSEYEQYF
TRBV10-1	NA	TRBD2	TRBJ2-3	TGCGCCAGCAGTGAGTCCGGGGGGGGGACAGATACGCAGTATTTT	CASSESGGGTDTQYF
TRBV19	once	TRBD1	TRBJ2-1	TGTGCCAGTAGTATGACAGGGGGGGGTAACAATGAGCAGTTCTTC	CASSMTGGGNNEQFF
TRBV10-1	NA	TRBD1	TRBJ2-2	TGCGCCAGCAGTGGACCCGGGACAGGGGAGGGTAACGGGGAGCTGTTTTTT	CASSGPGTGEGNGELFF
TRBV28	NA	NA	TRBJ2-3	TGTGCCAGCAAGGCAGGGGTACCAGATACGCAGTATTTT	CASKAGVPDTQYF
TRBV19	NA	TRBD1	TRBJ2-1	TGTGCCAGTAGTATACCGGGACAGGGGAATGAGCAGTTCTTC	CASSIPGQGNEQFF
TRBV4-1	NA	TRBD1	TRBJ1-1	TGCGCCAGCAGCCCGGGACAGCTTCTTACTGAAGCTTTCTTT	CASSPGQLLTEAFF
TRBV7-4	NA	NA	TRBJ1-5	TGTGCCAGCAGCCGAGTCCCCGTCAGGAGCAATCAGCCCCAGCATTTT	CASSRVPVRSNQPQHF
TRBV4-1	NA	TRBD2	TRBJ2-7	TGCGCCAGCAGCCAACAGACCCTAGCGGGAGGATACGACGAGCAGTACTTC	CASSQQTLAGGYDEQYF
TRBV6-4	NA	TRBD1	TRBJ1-5	TGTGCCAGCAGCGCGGGACAGGGCGACAATCAGCCCCAGCATTTT	CASSAGQGDNQPQHF
TRBV4-3	NA	NA	TRBJ2-7	TGCGCCAGCAGCCAAGGGGTGGGGAGCTCCTACGAGCAGTACTTC	CASSQGVGSSYEQYF
TRBV6-5	few	NA	TRBJ1-1	TGTGCCAGCAGTGCTACGGGGGGTACTGAAGCTTTCTTT	CASSATGGTEAFF
TRBV30	NA	TRBD1	TRBJ2-7	TGTGCCTGGAAGTCGTGGACAGGGTCCTACGAGCAGTACTTC	CAWKSWTGSYEQYF
TRBV25-1	NA	TRBD2	TRBJ2-1	TGTGCCACCGGACTAGCGGGAGTACGCAATGAGCAGTTCTTC	CATGLAGVRNEQFF
TRBV4-3	NA	NA	TRBJ2-7	TGCGCCAGCAGCCAAATGCAGGGGGCGGGGGACGAGCAGTACTTC	CASSQMQGAGDEQYF
TRBV13	NA	NA	TRBJ2-3	TGTGCCAGCAGCTTAGTTGGTGACTTTCACACAGATACGCAGTATTTT	CASSLVGDFHTDTQYF
TRBV6-5	NA	NA	TRBJ1-1	TGTGCCGGCAGTGGCAGGGCCGTTGGGGCTTTCTTT	CAGSGRAVGAFF
TRBV30	NA	NA	TRBJ1-6	TGTGCCTATCGAGAAATACAGGGAAATTCACCCCTCCACTTT	CAYREIQGNSPLHF
TRBV5-1	NA	TRBD2	TRBJ2-1	TGCGCCAGCAGCCCCGGGACTAGCGGGGGGAATGAGCAGTTCTTC	CASSPGTSGGNEQFF
TRBV2	once	NA	TRBJ2-5	TGTGCCAGCAGCTTTAGCGAATCCACCCAAGAGACCCAGTACTTC	CASSFSESTQETQYF
TRBV4-3	NA	NA	TRBJ2-7	TGCGCCAGCAGCAAACTCCTCGGACTAATCTACGAGCAGTACTTC	CASSKLLGLIYEQYF
TRBV7-2	NA	NA	TRBJ2-7	TGTGCCACCCGTCTGGCAGGTGCATCCTACGAGCAGTACTTC	CATRLAGASYEQYF
TRBV28	NA	TRBD1	TRBJ2-7	TGTGCCAGCAGCATGGGACAGGGTATAGGCGAGCAGTACTTC	CASSMGQGIGEQYF
TRBV4-1	NA	TRBD1	TRBJ1-5	TGCGCCAGCAGCCTTAGGTCAGGGGGGCTTCAGCCCCAGCATTTT	CASSLRSGGLQPQHF
TRBV11-2	NA	TRBD1	TRBJ2-5	TGTGCCAGCAGCTTATACCAGGGGGCTCACCAAGAGACCCAGTACTTC	CASSLYQGAHQETQYF
TRBV5-1	NA	TRBD2	TRBJ2-7	TGCGCCAGCAGCCCACTAGCGGGAAATATCGCCTACGAGCAGTACTTC	CASSPLAGNIAYEQYF
TRBV9	NA	NA	TRBJ2-5	TGTGCCAGCAGCGTAGCCGCGGGGAAGGAAGAGACCCAGTACTTC	CASSVAAGKEETQYF
TRBV9	few	TRBD2	TRBJ2-3	TGTGCCAGCAGCGCGTTTAGCGGGGACACAGATACGCAGTATTTT	CASSAFSGDTDTQYF
TRBV7-9	NA	NA	TRBJ2-3	TGTGCCAGCATGGTACTCACAGATACGCAGTATTTT	CASMVLTDTQYF
TRBV5-1	NA	TRBD1	TRBJ1-4	TGCGCCAGCAGCTCTTCCGGGACAGGGGATGAAAAACTGTTTTTT	CASSSSGTGDEKLFF
TRBV7-2	NA	NA	TRBJ2-3	TGTGCCAGCAGCTCCTCCTACACAGATACGCAGTATTTT	CASSSSYTDTQYF
TRBV19	NA	NA	TRBJ2-7	TGTGCCGTCAGCCCCAGGGGCGAATGGGAGCAGTACTTC	CAVSPRGEWEQYF
TRBV5-6	NA	TRBD2	TRBJ2-1	TGTGCCAGCAGCTGGACTAGCGGGTCTCAGAATGAGCAGTTCTTC	CASSWTSGSQNEQFF
TRBV11-2	NA	NA	TRBJ2-1	TGTGCCAGCAGCCGTTTTAGTAATGAGCAGTTCTTC	CASSRFSNEQFF
TRBV7-9	NA	NA	TRBJ2-5	TGTGCCAGCAGCTTAGGCACAGGGCCTTTCCAAGAGACCCAGTACTTC	CASSLGTGPFQETQYF
TRBV28	NA	TRBD2	TRBJ2-7	TGTGCCAGCAGTTTATCCTCCGGGGTAGCGGGATCCTACGAGCAGTACTTC	CASSLSSGVAGSYEQYF
TRBV10-3	NA	NA	TRBJ1-1	TGTGCCATCAGTGAGTCCGGGAGGACAGCTTTCTTT	CAISESGRTAFF
TRBV7-8	NA	NA	TRBJ2-2	TGTGCCAGCAGCCCGCTGGGGGGGCTCGCCGGGGAGCTGTTTTTT	CASSPLGGLAGELFF
TRBV28	NA	NA	TRBJ1-6	TGTGCCAGCAGTTTGGACACGGAATTATTTCCCCTCCACTTT	CASSLDTELFPLHF
TRBV10-1	NA	TRBD2	TRBJ2-7	TGCGCCAGCAGTGGGGGACTAGCGGGACGGGAGCAGTACTTC	CASSGGLAGREQYF